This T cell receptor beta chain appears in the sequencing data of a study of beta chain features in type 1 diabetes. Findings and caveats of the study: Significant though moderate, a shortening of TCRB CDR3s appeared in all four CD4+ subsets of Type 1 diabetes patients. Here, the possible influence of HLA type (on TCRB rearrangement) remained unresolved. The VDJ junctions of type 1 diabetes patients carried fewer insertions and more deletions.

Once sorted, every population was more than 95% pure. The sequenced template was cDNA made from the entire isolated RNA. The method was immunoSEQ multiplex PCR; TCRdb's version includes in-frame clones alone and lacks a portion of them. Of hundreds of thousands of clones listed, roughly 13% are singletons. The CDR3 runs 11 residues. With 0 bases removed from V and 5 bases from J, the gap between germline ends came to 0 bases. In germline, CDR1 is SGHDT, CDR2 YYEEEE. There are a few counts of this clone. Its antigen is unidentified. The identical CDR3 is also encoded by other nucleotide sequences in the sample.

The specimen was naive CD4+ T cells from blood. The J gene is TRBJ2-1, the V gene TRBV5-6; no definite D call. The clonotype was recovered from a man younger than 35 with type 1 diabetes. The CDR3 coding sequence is TGTGCCAGCAGCTTGGACAATGAGCAGTTCTTC. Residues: CASSLDNEQFF.